These 19 T cell receptor beta chains originate from one sample sequenced in a study of blood T cell repertoires in COVID-19. The table came from immunoSEQ multiplex PCR; TCRdb's copy has only in-frame clones and leaves some out. Among 250,000 to 300,000 clones listed, approximately 91% were seen once. The material sequenced was peripheral blood. Every receptor here comes from a woman between 40 and 55 years old who had recovered from COVID-19.

V is TRBV19 and J is TRBJ1-2, with 8 bases matching TRBD1. The germline gives CDR1 LNHDA, CDR2 SQIVND (reference sequence). There are 12 residues in the CDR3. V lost 7 bases and J lost 7; bases outside the gene matches: 5. In DNA form, the CDR3 reads TGTGCCAGTACTGGACAGGGAGTTGGCTACACCTTC. Its protein is CASTGQGVGYTF.

The chain combines TRBV7-9 with TRBJ2-7; D is perhaps TRBD1 (6 bases). V was trimmed by 1 base and J by 3 bases, leaving 16 bases between them. Germline CDR1 SEHNR, CDR2 FQNEAQ (reference sequence). The CDR3 is made up of 16 amino acids. CDR3 sequence reads: CASSLEQGPVVYEQYF. In DNA, the CDR3 is TGTGCCAGCAGCTTAGAACAGGGCCCGGTCGTCTACGAGCAGTACTTC.

J is TRBJ1-1 and V is TRBV3-1 (or the pseudogene TRBV3-2); a weak D match, TRBD1 (5 bases). CDR1 is LGHDT and CDR2 is YNNKEL in the germline V gene (reference sequence). This CDR3 contains 13 residues. V was trimmed by 8 bases and J by 1 base, leaving 11 bases between them. CDR3 sequence: CASEGLSNTEAFF. DNA for the CDR3: TGTGCCAGCGAGGGACTTTCGAACACTGAAGCTTTCTTT.

The J gene is TRBJ1-2, the V gene TRBV20-1; D possibly corresponds to TRBD1 (5 bases). Trimming left V 3 bases short and J 7 bases short, with 18 bases between. Germline CDR1 DFQATT, CDR2 SNEGSKA (reference sequence). This CDR3 comprises 14 residues. CDR3 sequence (DNA): TGCAGTGCTAGTGGCGGACGGGGGGACGGTGGCTACACCTTC. It encodes CSASGGRGDGGYTF.

V gene TRBV19 combines with J gene TRBJ1-4; D possibly corresponds to TRBD1 (5 bases). CDR1 is LNHDA and CDR2 is SQIVND in the germline V gene (reference sequence). This CDR3 region has 14 residues. The V gene lost 3 bases and the J gene lost 7 bases, with 12 bases spanning the gap. CDR3 region: CASSIGGTGEKLFF. The DNA of the CDR3 is TGTGCCAGTAGTATCGGAGGGACGGGTGAAAAACTGTTTTTT.

The chain employs TRBV5-1 and TRBJ2-2; tentatively, D is TRBD1 (5 bases). This CDR3 contains 14 residues. Germline V gene lookup returns CDR1 SGHRS and CDR2 YFSETQ. Trimming took 1 base from V and 4 from J, leaving 8 bases between them. The CDR3 DNA follows: TGCGCCAGCAGCTTGTCTCAGGGCACCGGGGAGCTGTTTTTT. It yields the protein CASSLSQGTGELFF.

The sample holds one count of this clone. The chain is built from TRBV10-3 and TRBJ2-3; D may be TRBD1 (5 bases). Germline CDR1 ENHRY, CDR2 SYGVKD. V lost 6 bases and J lost 0, with 13 bases in between. There are 15 residues in the CDR3. CDR3 in amino acids: CAISQGPSSTDTQYF. CDR3 bases: TGTGCCATCAGCCAGGGCCCCTCTAGCACAGATACGCAGTATTTT.

This clone was seen only once. The CDR3 coding sequence is TGTGCCTGGGCGCGACTAGCGGGAGGGCTTTTCGAGCAGTACTTC. Translated: CAWARLAGGLFEQYF. V usage is TRBV30 and J usage is TRBJ2-7; TRBD2 matches 14 bases. Germline values: CDR1 GTSNPN, CDR2 SVGIG (reference sequence). The ends lost 5 bases at V and 6 bases at J; junction bases unmatched: 9. CDR3 length: 15 residues. The full variable domain, rest sourced from reference TRBV30 and TRBJ2-7, is SQTIHQWPATLVQPVGSPLSLECTVEGTSNPNLYWYRQAAGRGLQLLFYSVGIGQISSEVPQNLSASRPQDRQFILSSKKLLLSDSGFYLCAWARLAGGLFEQYFGPGTRLTVT.

The chain recombines TRBV6-5 with TRBJ1-5; D uncertain. CDR1 MNHEY and CDR2 SVGAGI come from the germline V gene. CDR3 length: 15 amino acids. V lost 6 bases, J lost 0 bases, and 12 bases lay in between. Here the CDR3 DNA reads TGTGCCAGCAGCGTCGACATGTATAGCAATCAGCCCCAGCATTTT. Translating gives CASSVDMYSNQPQHF.

This chain links TRBV6-1 with TRBJ2-5, with TRBD1 matching over 7 bases. The trim removed 0 bases at V and 3 bases at J, leaving 13 bases unmatched. This CDR3 region has 18 residues. Germline-derived CDR1 and CDR2 are MNHNS and SASEGT. For the CDR3, the DNA is TGTGCCAGCAGTGAAGCGCCAGATACCAGGGGGATTAAAGAGACCCAGTACTTC. Amino acids: CASSEAPDTRGIKETQYF.

The rearrangement joins TRBV6-5 to TRBJ1-2; D unresolved. Germline CDR1 and CDR2: MNHEY and SVGAGI. The CDR3 is 13 amino acids. With 6 bases removed from V and 8 bases from J, the gap between germline ends came to 16 bases. CDR3 nucleotides: TGTGCCAGCAGCCCCACCCCCGGCGGGGGCTACACCTTC. Residues: CASSPTPGGGYTF.

CDR3 nucleotide sequence: TGTGCCAGCAGCGTAGTACAGGGGGGAAATGAGCAGTTCTTC. This translates into CASSVVQGGNEQFF. J is TRBJ2-1 and V is TRBV9, with 8 bases matching TRBD1. With V trimmed by 0 bases and J by 7 bases, 3 bases remained unmatched. Germline V gene sequence: CDR1 SGDLS, CDR2 YYNGEE. The CDR3 totals 14 residues.

This clone was seen only once. The chain carries TRBV7-2 and TRBJ2-3; D is undetermined. Trimming stripped 5 bases from V and 6 bases from J, with 12 bases between. CDR3 size: 13 residues. Germline CDR1 is SGHTA and CDR2 is FQGNSA. This CDR3 is CASSAYWADTQYF. Written as DNA, the CDR3 is TGTGCCAGCAGCGCGTACTGGGCCGATACGCAGTATTTT.

The chain is built from TRBV5-5 and TRBJ2-1, with 11 bases aligning to TRBD2. The length of the CDR3 is 19 residues. V lost 4 bases, J lost 2 bases, and 14 bases stayed unmatched. Germline V lookup: CDR1 SGHKS, CDR2 YYEKEE (reference sequence). The CDR3 DNA is TGTGCCAGCAGCCCTTACCGACTAGCGGGATCGCCTCCCTACAATGAGCAGTTCTTC. Translating gives CASSPYRLAGSPPYNEQFF.

V and J are TRBV21-1 and TRBJ2-1; TRBD2, the D gene given by the table, was not confirmed from the DNA. TRBV21-1 is termed a pseudogene. The CDR3 contains 16 residues. The CDR3 loop reads CASSKPTSGAYNEQFF. DNA of the CDR3: TGTGCCAGCAGCAAACCGACTAGCGGGGCCTACAATGAGCAGTTCTTC.

The CDR3 DNA follows: TGTGCCAGCAGTTCGGGTGGTAGAAACATTCAGTACTTC. Translation: CASSSGGRNIQYF. The chain joins TRBV3-1 (or the pseudogene TRBV3-2) to TRBJ2-4, with D unresolved. Germline V gene lookup returns CDR1 LGHDT and CDR2 YNNKEL (reference sequence). This CDR3 spans 13 amino acids. V lost 6 bases to trimming and J lost 6 bases, with 12 bases between them.

This chain connects TRBV28 to TRBJ1-1, with 7 bases fitting TRBD1. Germline V gives CDR1 MDHEN, CDR2 SYDVKM. J was trimmed by 4 bases and V by 7 bases; bases with no gene match: 3. This CDR3 region has 12 residues. CDR3 sequence: CASNQGVTEAFF. In nucleotides, the CDR3 is TGTGCCAGCAACCAGGGGGTCACTGAAGCTTTCTTT. Supplemented by reference TRBV28 and TRBJ1-1, the full variable domain reads DVKVTQSSRYLVKRTGEKVFLECVQDMDHENMFWYRQDPGLGLRLIYFSYDVKMKEKGDIPEGYSVSREKKERFSLILESASTNQTSMYLCASNQGVTEAFFGQGTRLTVV.

The CDR3 region has the DNA TGTGCCAGCAGAGACAGGGGGGAAGAGACCCAGTACTTC. Its translation is CASRDRGEETQYF. J is TRBJ2-5 and V is TRBV6-5; 9 nucleotides match TRBD1. CDR3 size: 13 residues. V trimming: 6 bases; J trimming: 3 bases; junction bases outside the gene matches: 2. Germline CDR1 MNHEY, CDR2 SVGAGI.

The genes are TRBV12-3 or TRBV12-4 and TRBJ2-1; 10 bases agree with TRBD2. The CDR3 totals 13 residues. Germline trimming cut 8 bases from V and 6 bases from J; bases unmatched to any gene: 4. The CDR3 reads CASALAGVNEQFF. The CDR3 nucleotides are TGTGCCAGCGCCCTAGCGGGAGTCAATGAGCAGTTCTTC.